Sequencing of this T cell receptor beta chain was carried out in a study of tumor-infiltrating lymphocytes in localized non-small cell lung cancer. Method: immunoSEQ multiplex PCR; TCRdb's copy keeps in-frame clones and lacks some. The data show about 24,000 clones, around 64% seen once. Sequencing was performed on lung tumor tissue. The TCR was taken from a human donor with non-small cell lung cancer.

The CDR3 coding sequence is TGTGCCAGCAGCAAAGGAGGGGGGGACACTGAAGCTTTCTTT. It translates to CASSKGGGDTEAFF. The rearrangement joins TRBV21-1 to TRBJ1-1. TRBV21-1 is flagged as a pseudogene. The CDR3 consists of 14 residues.